One and the same sample provided the 12 T cell receptor beta chains below, sequenced in a study of T cells in Graves' hyperthyroidism and ophthalmopathy. TCR beta CDR3 region amplification was performed from RNA transcripts. Using the HTBI primer set, a first-round RT-PCR was run on the TCR CDR3. MiXCR, run by TCRdb on the multiplex PCR reads, gives a single entry per CDR3 protein. The sample lists hundreds of thousands of distinct CDR3 sequences, roughly a sixth seen once, with approximately 16% in the top ten. The sequenced sample was blood. These receptors all come from a woman between 45 and 65 years old with Graves' hyperthyroidism that later progressed to Graves' ophthalmopathy.

The chain has TRBV19 and TRBJ1-5; D is perhaps TRBD1 (5 bases). This CDR3 is 14 amino acids long. Per the germline V gene, CDR1 is LNHDA and CDR2 is SQIVND (reference sequence). V lost 9 bases to trimming and J lost 0 bases, with 12 bases between them. This CDR3 reads CASKEGISNQPQHF. In nucleotides, the CDR3 is TGTGCCAGCAAGGAGGGGATTAGCAATCAGCCCCAGCATTTT.

The sample holds many counts of this clonotype. The J gene is TRBJ2-1, the V gene TRBV12-3 or TRBV12-4; 11 bases align to TRBD2. The CDR3 has 17 amino acids. The V gene end was trimmed by 2 bases and the J gene end by 4 bases; junction bases not matched to a gene: 7. The CDR3 reads CASSLRASGGNYNEQFF. CDR3 bases: TGTGCCAGCAGTTTAAGGGCTAGCGGGGGGAATTACAATGAGCAGTTCTTC.

This clonotype was observed a handful of times. The J gene is TRBJ2-3, the V gene TRBV27; D remains unclear. CDR3 length equals 16 residues. The V end was cut by 6 bases, the J end by 1 base, with 17 bases between. CDR1 MNHEY and CDR2 SMNVEV come from the germline V gene (reference sequence). CDR3 loop: CASRPYLSSRTDTQYF. CDR3 DNA sequence: TGTGCCAGCAGACCCTACTTAAGCTCCCGCACAGATACGCAGTATTTT.

The chain employs TRBV12-3 or TRBV12-4 and TRBJ2-5; TRBD2 matches 10 bases. The J segment lost 4 bases and the V segment lost 5 bases, leaving 10 bases of the junction unmatched. This CDR3 comprises 16 residues. The CDR3 loop is CASSLLGLAFLETQYF. The CDR3 DNA reads TGTGCCAGCAGTCTTCTGGGACTAGCGTTTTTAGAGACCCAGTACTTC.

The chain combines TRBV10-3 with TRBJ1-5; 7 positions agree with TRBD1. The V and J ends lost 5 bases and 6 bases, in that order; junction bases with no gene match: 7. This CDR3 contains 14 residues. Germline V gene data show CDR1 as ENHRY and CDR2 as SYGVKD. The CDR3 spells CAISPTGEGQPQHF. The CDR3, as DNA: TGTGCCATCAGTCCTACAGGGGAGGGTCAGCCCCAGCATTTT.

Details on this clonotype: This clone may be a read error of a much larger clone one base away. This chain links TRBV7-6 with TRBJ2-3, with TRBD2 matching over 7 bases. The CDR3 loop spans 16 amino acids. Germline CDR1 reads SGHVS; CDR2 reads FNYEAQ. With 5 bases clipped from V and 5 bases from J, the junction kept 13 bases outside the gene matches. CDR3 sequence reads: CASSPIVGGGEDTQYF. CDR3 nucleotides: TGTGCCAGCAGCCCAATCGTAGGCGGGGGAGAAGATACGCAGTATTTT.

In this sample, this clonotype turned up many times. V is TRBV27 and J is TRBJ1-2; 10 positions agree with TRBD1. The CDR3 length is 18 residues. The V gene's germline CDR1 is MNHEY and CDR2 SMNVEV (reference sequence). The V gene end was trimmed by 2 bases and the J gene end by 7 bases; junction bases not matched to a gene: 16. This CDR3 reads CASSLTSIVGQGGGGYTF. The CDR3 DNA is TGTGCCAGCAGTTTAACCTCGATTGTCGGACAGGGGGGCGGTGGCTACACCTTC.

This clonotype appeared many times. The rearrangement joins TRBV5-1 to TRBJ2-3; maybe TRBD1 (5 bases). The germline V and J ends were trimmed by 0 bases and 4 bases, with 15 bases remaining between them. The CDR3 loop spans 16 amino acids. The germline CDR1 and CDR2 sequences are SGHRS and YFSETQ. The CDR3 nucleotides are TGCGCCAGCAGCTTGGCCAACCAGGGCGGTGCAGATACGCAGTATTTT. It codes for CASSLANQGGADTQYF.

The chain joins TRBV29-1 to TRBJ2-3; 13 bases fit TRBD2. Germline V lookup: CDR1 SQVTM, CDR2 ANQGSEA. With V trimmed by 6 bases and J by 2 bases, 2 bases remained unmatched. This CDR3 region has 14 residues. CDR3 DNA: TGCAGCGTGGGGACTAGCGGGGCCACAGATACGCAGTATTTT. Its translation: CSVGTSGATDTQYF.

This clonotype was recorded a few times. The V gene is TRBV27, the J gene TRBJ2-2; 9 bases map to TRBD1. This CDR3 is 17 amino acids long. Losses at the gene ends were 5 bases for V and 6 bases for J; bases not matched to a gene: 13. CDR1 is MNHEY and CDR2 is SMNVEV in the germline V gene (reference sequence). CDR3 protein: CASSVKGQGSLPGELFF. CDR3 nucleotide sequence: TGTGCCAGCAGTGTGAAGGGACAGGGCTCTTTGCCCGGGGAGCTGTTTTTT.

This clonotype has ten or more counts. This chain connects TRBV5-1 to TRBJ2-3; unclear D gene. Deletions cut 0 bases from V and 0 bases from J, with 8 bases between. The CDR3 has 15 amino acids. CDR1 SGHRS and CDR2 YFSETQ come from the germline V gene. CDR3 residues: CASSLAFRSTDTQYF. In DNA, the CDR3 is TGCGCCAGCAGCTTGGCCTTCCGGAGCACAGATACGCAGTATTTT.

The chain uses TRBV20-1 and TRBJ2-1; perhaps TRBD2 as D (5 bases). The CDR3 consists of 14 residues. Germline V gene data show CDR1 as DFQATT and CDR2 as SNEGSKA (reference sequence). Between the trimmed V and J ends, which lost 3 bases and 7 bases, there was a span of 16 bases. The CDR3 DNA reads TGCAGTGCTAGTTTCGGACTGGCGAGGAATGAGCAGTTCTTC. Translated, it gives CSASFGLARNEQFF.